The subject of this entry is one T cell receptor beta chain. At one of its ends the junction is not consistent with the germline gene, which may arise from a read error. This table comes from immunoSEQ multiplex PCR, and its TCRdb copy is limited to in-frame clones, with some not included. Among roughly 92,000 clones listed, 91% were seen once. The sample originates from a study of OX40 agonist ivuxolimab in advanced cancers. Germline V lookup: CDR1 MDHEN, CDR2 SYDVKM. The CDR3 has 16 residues. The sample here was CD4+ or CD8+ T cells sorted from blood, taken in a trial of the OX40 agonist ivuxolimab. V and J are TRBV28 and TRBJ2-1, with 10 bases fitting TRBD2. The receptor's source is an adult with an advanced solid tumor such as melanoma, head and neck, liver or kidney cancer. The CDR3, as DNA: TGTGCCAGCAGGGGGACTAGCGTAAGCTCCTACAATGAGCAGCTCTTC. Residues: CASRGTSVSSYNEQLF.